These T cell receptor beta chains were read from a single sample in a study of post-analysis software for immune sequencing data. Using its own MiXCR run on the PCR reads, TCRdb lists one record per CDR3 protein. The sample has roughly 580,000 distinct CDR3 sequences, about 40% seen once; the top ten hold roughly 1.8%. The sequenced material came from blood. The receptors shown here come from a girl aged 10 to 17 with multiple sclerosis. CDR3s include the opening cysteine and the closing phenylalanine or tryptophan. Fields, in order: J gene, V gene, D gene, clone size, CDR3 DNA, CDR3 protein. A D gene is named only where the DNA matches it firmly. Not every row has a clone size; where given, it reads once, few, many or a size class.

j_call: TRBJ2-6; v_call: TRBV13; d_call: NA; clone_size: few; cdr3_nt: TGTGCCAGCAGCCCCACGGTTAGTGCTGGGGCCAACGTCCTGACTTTC; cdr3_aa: CASSPTVSAGANVLTF
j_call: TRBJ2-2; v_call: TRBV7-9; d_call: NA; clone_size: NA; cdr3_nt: TGTGCCAGCAGCTTGTGGACGAGGCGGACCGGGGAGCTGTTTTTT; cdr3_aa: CASSLWTRRTGELFF
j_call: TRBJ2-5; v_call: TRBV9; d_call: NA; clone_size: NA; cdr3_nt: TGTGCCAGCAGCGTCCGGGACACGGGGGAGGAAGAGACCCAGTACTTC; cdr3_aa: CASSVRDTGEEETQYF
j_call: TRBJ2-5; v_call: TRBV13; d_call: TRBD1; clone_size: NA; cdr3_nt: TGTGCCAGCAGCTCTCTATGGGACAGCTCGAACCAAGAGACCCAGTACTTC; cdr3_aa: CASSSLWDSSNQETQYF
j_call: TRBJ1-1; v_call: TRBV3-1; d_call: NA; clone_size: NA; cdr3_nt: TGTGCCAGCAGCCTAGTCGGTAGCACTGAAGCTTTCTTT; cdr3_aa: CASSLVGSTEAFF
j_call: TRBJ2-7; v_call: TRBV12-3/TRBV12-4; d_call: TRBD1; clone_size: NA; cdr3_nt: TGTGCCAGCAGCGCGACAGGGTTGGTGGGCGAGCAGTACTTC; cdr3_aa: CASSATGLVGEQYF
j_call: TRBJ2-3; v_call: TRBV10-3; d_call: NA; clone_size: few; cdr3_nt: TGTGCCATCAGTGAGAGAGCAGACACAGATACGCAGTATTTT; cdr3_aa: CAISERADTDTQYF
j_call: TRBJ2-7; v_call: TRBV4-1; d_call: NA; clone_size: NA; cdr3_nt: TGCGCCAGCAGCAGAGATGACTATAGCGGTATTTTCAACGAGCAGTACTTC; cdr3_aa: CASSRDDYSGIFNEQYF
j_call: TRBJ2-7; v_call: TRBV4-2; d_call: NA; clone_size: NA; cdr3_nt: TGTGCCAGCAGCCAAGAGACTGCATCCTACGAGCAGTACTTC; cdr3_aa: CASSQETASYEQYF
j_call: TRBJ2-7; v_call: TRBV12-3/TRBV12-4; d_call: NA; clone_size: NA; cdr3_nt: TGTGCCAGCAGTTCCTACAAGGGGGGCCCCTACTCCTACGAGCAGTACTTC; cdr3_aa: CASSSYKGGPYSYEQYF
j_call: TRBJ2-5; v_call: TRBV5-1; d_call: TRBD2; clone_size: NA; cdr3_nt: TGCGCCAGCAGCTTGGGTGCTAGCGGGATCGAGACCCAGTACTTC; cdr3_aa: CASSLGASGIETQYF
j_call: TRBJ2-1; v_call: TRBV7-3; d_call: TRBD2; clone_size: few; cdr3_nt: TGTGCCAGCAGCTTCGGCGGGGGTAACAATGAGCAGTTCTTC; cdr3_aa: CASSFGGGNNEQFF
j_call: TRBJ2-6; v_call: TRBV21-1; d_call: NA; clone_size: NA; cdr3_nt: TGTGCCAGCAGCTCTCTTCGACAGGGGGCGACTCTCTCTGGGGCCAACGTCCTGACTTTC; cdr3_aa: CASSSLRQGATLSGANVLTF
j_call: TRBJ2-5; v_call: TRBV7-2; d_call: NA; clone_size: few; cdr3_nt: TGTGCCAGCAACCCACTAGCACAAGAGACCCAGTACTTC; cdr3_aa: CASNPLAQETQYF
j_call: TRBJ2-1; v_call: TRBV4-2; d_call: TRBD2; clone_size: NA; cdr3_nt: TGTGCCAGCAGCCAAGGGCTAGCGGGGGGCAACAATGAGCAGTTCTTC; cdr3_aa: CASSQGLAGGNNEQFF
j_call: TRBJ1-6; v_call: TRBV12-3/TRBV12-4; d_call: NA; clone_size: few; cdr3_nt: TGTGCCAGCAGATCACCTTGGAATTCACCCCTCCACTTT; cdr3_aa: CASRSPWNSPLHF
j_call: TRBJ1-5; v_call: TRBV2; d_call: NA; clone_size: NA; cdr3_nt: TGTGCCAGCAGGCAGGGGCTCAATCAGCCCCAGCATTTT; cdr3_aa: CASRQGLNQPQHF
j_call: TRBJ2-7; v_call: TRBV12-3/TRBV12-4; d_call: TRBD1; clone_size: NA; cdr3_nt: TGTGCCAGTGCCCCGGGACAGCAGGGCGGGCAGTACTTC; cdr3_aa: CASAPGQQGGQYF
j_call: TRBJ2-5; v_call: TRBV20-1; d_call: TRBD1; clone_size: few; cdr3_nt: TGCAGTGCTAGAGATTGGACAGGCACTCCTCTCTGGCAAGAGACCCAGTACTTC; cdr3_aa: CSARDWTGTPLWQETQYF
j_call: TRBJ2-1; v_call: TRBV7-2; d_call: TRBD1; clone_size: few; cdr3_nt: TGTGCCAGCAGCCTCTCCGGGACAGGGGTTGATGAGCAGTTCTTC; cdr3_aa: CASSLSGTGVDEQFF
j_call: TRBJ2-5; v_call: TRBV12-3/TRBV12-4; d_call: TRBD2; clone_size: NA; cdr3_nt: TGTGCCAGCAGTTTGGCCGGACTAGGCGCCGGGACCCAGTACTTC; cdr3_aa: CASSLAGLGAGTQYF
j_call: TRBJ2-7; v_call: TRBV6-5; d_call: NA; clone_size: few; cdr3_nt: TGTGCCAGCCAGATGGGGCCCTTTGGCGAGCAGTACTTC; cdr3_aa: CASQMGPFGEQYF
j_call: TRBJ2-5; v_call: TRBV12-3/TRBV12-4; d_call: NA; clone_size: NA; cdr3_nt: TGTGCCAGCAGGTCCGGACGCTGGGGTACCTCCTACAATGAGCAGTACTTC; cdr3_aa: CASRSGRWGTSYNEQYF
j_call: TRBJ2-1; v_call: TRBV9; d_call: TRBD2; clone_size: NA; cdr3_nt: TGTGCCAGCAGCGTAGTGGTAGCGGGGGGCTACAATGAGCAGTTCTTC; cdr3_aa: CASSVVVAGGYNEQFF
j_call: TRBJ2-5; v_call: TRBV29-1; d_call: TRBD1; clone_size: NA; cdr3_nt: TGCAGCGTTGGATTTATTGGGACAGGTCGAGAGGAGACCCAGTACTTC; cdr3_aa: CSVGFIGTGREETQYF
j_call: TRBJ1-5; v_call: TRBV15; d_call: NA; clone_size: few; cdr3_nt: TGTGCCACCAGCAGAGATCTCTCGTCGGTTCAGCCCCAGCATTTT; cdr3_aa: CATSRDLSSVQPQHF
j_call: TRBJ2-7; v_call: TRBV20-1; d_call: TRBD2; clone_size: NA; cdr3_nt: TGCAGTGCAACGGGACTAGCGGGGGGGCTCTCCTACGAGCAGTACTTC; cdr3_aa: CSATGLAGGLSYEQYF
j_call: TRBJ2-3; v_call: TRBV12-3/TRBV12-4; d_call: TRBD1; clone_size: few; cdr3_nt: TGTGCCAGCAGTCGCGGACAGGGCGGCACAGATACGCAGTATTTT; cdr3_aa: CASSRGQGGTDTQYF
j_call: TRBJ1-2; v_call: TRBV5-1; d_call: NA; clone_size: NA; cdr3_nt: TGCGCCAGCAGCCCCGGGACAAGCTATGGCTACACCTTC; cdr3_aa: CASSPGTSYGYTF
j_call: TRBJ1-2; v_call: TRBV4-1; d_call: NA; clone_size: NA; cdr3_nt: TGCGCCAGCAGCCAAGTGCTGTCGGGGCGCAACTATGGCTACACCTTC; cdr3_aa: CASSQVLSGRNYGYTF
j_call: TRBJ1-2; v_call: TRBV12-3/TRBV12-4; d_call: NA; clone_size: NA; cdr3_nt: TGTGCCAGCAGTTCCCTTTATAACTATGGCTACACCTTC; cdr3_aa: CASSSLYNYGYTF
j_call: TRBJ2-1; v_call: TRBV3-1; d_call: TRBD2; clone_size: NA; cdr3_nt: TGTGCCAGCAGCCCCCTTCGGGGGGCGGGGGGCAACAATGAGCAGTTCTTC; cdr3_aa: CASSPLRGAGGNNEQFF
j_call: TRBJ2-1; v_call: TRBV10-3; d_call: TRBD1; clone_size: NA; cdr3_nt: TGTGCCATCAGTGAAGGGACAGGGAAGGGGAACAATGAGCAGTTCTTC; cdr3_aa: CAISEGTGKGNNEQFF
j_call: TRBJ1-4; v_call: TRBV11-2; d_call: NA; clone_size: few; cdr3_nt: TGTGCCAGCAGCCTCGGACAAAATAATGAAAAACTGTTTTTT; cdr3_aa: CASSLGQNNEKLFF
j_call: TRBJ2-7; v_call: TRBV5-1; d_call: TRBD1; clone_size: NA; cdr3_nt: TGCGCCAGCAGCAACAGGGGACCTTCCTACGAGCAGTACTTC; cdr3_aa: CASSNRGPSYEQYF
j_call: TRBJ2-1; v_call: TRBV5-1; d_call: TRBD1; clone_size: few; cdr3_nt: TGCGCCAGCAGCAGGGCGACAGGGGGGTACAATGAGCAGTTCTTC; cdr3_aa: CASSRATGGYNEQFF
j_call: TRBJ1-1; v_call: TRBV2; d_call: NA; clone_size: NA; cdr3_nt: TGTGCCAGCAGTGAAGCAGTCCCCGCACGTGAAGCTTTCTTT; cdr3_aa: CASSEAVPAREAFF
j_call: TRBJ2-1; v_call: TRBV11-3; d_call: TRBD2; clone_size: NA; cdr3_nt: TGTGCCAGCAGAAACACGGGGAGGGATGAGCAGTTCTTC; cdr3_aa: CASRNTGRDEQFF
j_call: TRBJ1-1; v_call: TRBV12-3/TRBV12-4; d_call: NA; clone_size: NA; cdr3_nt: TGTGCCAGCAGTTTCATCGCGTCAATGAACACTGAAGCTTTCTTT; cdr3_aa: CASSFIASMNTEAFF
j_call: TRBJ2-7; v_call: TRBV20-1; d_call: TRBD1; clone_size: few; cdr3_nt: TGCAGTGCTAGACTTGCCCAGGGGGCCTACGAGCAGTACTTC; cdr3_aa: CSARLAQGAYEQYF
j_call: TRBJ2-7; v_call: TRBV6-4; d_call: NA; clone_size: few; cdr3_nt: TGTGCCAGCAGTGACTCGGTGACAGGAGAGCAGTACTTC; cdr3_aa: CASSDSVTGEQYF
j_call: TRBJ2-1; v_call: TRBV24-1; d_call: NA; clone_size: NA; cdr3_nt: TGTGCCACCAGTGATTTTTACTCCACCTTAGACAATGAGCAGTTCTTC; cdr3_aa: CATSDFYSTLDNEQFF
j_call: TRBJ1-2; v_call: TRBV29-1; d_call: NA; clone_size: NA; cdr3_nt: TGCAGCGTTGACGAGGGGAACTATGGCTACACCTTC; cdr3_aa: CSVDEGNYGYTF
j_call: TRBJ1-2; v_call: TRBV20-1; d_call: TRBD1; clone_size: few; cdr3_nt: TGCAGTGCTTCCCAGTTCGGCAGGGGGAGAAACTATGGCTACACCTTC; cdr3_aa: CSASQFGRGRNYGYTF